This T cell receptor (beta chain) was sequenced in a study of OX40 agonist ivuxolimab in advanced cancers. Study-wide background: The drug used for patients, ivuxolimab, was an agonistic anti-OX40 (CD134) antibody. Past anti-PD-1, anti-PD-L1 or anti-CTLA-4 therapy was accepted, and 40% had received some. Partial response was recorded in three patients: one hepatocellular carcinoma and two cutaneous melanoma cases.

Trimming cost V 0 bases and J 4 bases, with 9 bases left between them. The germline CDR1 and CDR2 sequences are MNHNY and SVGAGI (reference sequence). This CDR3 is 14 amino acids long. TCRdb's table, derived via immunoSEQ multiplex PCR, lists solely in-frame clones and lacks some. The sample lists about 62,000 clones, 75% to 85% occurring once. Autoimmune disease history or systemic immunosuppression was exclusionary. The chain joins TRBV6-6 to TRBJ2-5; D call uncertain. The source is an adult with an advanced solid tumor such as melanoma, head and neck, liver or kidney cancer. Sequencing used CD4+ or CD8+ T cells sorted from blood, obtained in a trial of the OX40 agonist ivuxolimab. CDR3 sequence (DNA): TGTGCCAGCAGTTACTCGAGCCCTCCAGAGACCCAGTACTTC. Protein product: CASSYSSPPETQYF.